Sequencing of this T cell receptor beta chain was carried out in a study of blood T cell repertoires in COVID-19 (dated by TCRdb to the early 2020s). Study-level background: Samples from collaborators originated in the United States, Italy and Spain and spanned both the acute and convalescent phases of COVID-19. Where available, HLA class I and class II types were taken from metadata supplied by the sample provider and were not determined by assay-based typing. Nearly every sample came with metadata listing a de-identified subject ID, COVID-19 status, age in years and sex. Samples came from the ongoing ImmuneRACE study (first 160 participants) plus 1,254 subjects from 6 global collaborators. Subjects who had been exposed to COVID-19, were actively infected with it, or had recovered from it provided the deeply sampled blood TCRbeta repertoires that made up the dataset. The repertoires were made available in a free public database intended to serve as a resource for research on the immune response to SARS-CoV-2. The prospective study material was composed of cDNA or gDNA derived from T cells, B-cell-depleted T cells, or PBMCs. What the study reported, not specific to this receptor: The amount of clinical and demographic metadata varied by source and participant and was provided uncurated.

The CDR1 and CDR2 encoded by the germline V gene are MNHEY and SVGAGI. V and J lose 6 bases and 0 bases, and a span of 15 bases separates them. The CDR3 measures 15 amino acids from cysteine to phenylalanine. Of the read, only the CDR3 DNA is kept; its 45 bases are in frame from base 1. The immunoSEQ Assay, a bias-controlled multiplex PCR, was used to amplify TCRbeta CDR3 regions from genomic DNA. The paper's data handling went like this. Within the assay, amplification of reference gene primers was used to estimate how many nucleated cells each sample contained. To quantify the absolute abundance of each unique TCRbeta CDR3 rearrangement, sequence reads were collapsed and filtered. For each sample, productive Simpson clonality was calculated as the square root of Simpson's diversity index over productive rearrangements. Held by TCRdb, this immuneACCESS table contains in-frame sequences only and omits some clones. Under half of the omission traces to an unresolved V gene where checked; the cause of the rest is unknown. V and J calls plus clone size are reproduced from that table; the DNA served to infer D and trimming. Within this sample are under 200,000 clones, with 70% to 90% of them counted one time only. Together, the top ten hold about 8.2% of the sample.

Each collaborating institution followed its own protocols to collect whole blood in K2EDTA tubes. For TCRbeta analysis, collaborators shipped samples as frozen whole blood, isolated PBMCs, or DNA extracted from either of those sample types. Worth noting for this clone: This clone's antigen is unknown. No base quality values were provided; no much bigger clone lies one nucleotide off.

Sequencing was carried out using peripheral blood. This clonotype was sampled from a man in his sixties with acute or convalescent COVID-19. This chain is built from TRBV6-5 and TRBJ2-7, and perhaps TRBD1 as D gene, on 7 matching bases. The nucleotides read TGTGCCAGCAGAGGACTACAGGGGTCCTCCTACGAGCAGTACTTC. It codes for CASRGLQGSSYEQYF.